The 25 T cell receptor beta chains reported below all come from one sample, sequenced in a study of blood T cells in healthy people across ages. The use of a sample-barcoded 5' primer and a J-beta primer mix characterized a second PCR of roughly 6 to 11 cycles. Using its own MiXCR run on the 5' RACE reads, TCRdb lists one record per CDR3 protein. The sample yields about 1.4 million distinct CDR3 sequences, 59% seen once. Source material: blood. Receptors were obtained from a man aged 18 to 29 in good health.

The CDR3 here is CSANGASGSPYEQYF. The CDR3 bases are TGCAGTGCCAATGGGGCCAGCGGGAGCCCCTACGAGCAGTACTTC. J is TRBJ2-7 and V is TRBV20-1; 8 positions match TRBD2. Germline V gene data show CDR1 as DFQATT and CDR2 as SNEGSKA (reference sequence). The V gene end was trimmed by 6 bases and the J gene end by 2 bases; junction bases not matched to a gene: 12. The CDR3 runs 15 residues.

This clonotype came up once. The genes are TRBV28 and TRBJ1-1, with 11 bases identical to TRBD1. With V trimmed by 5 bases and J by 6 bases, 14 bases remained unmatched. Germline V CDR1 and CDR2: MDHEN, SYDVKM. The CDR3 spans 17 residues. The CDR3 nucleotides are TGTGCCAGCAGTACCCGGGACAGGGGGAGCGTAGTCTCTGAAGCTTTCTTT. Protein product: CASSTRDRGSVVSEAFF.

The chain joins TRBV20-1 to TRBJ2-5; D remains ambiguous. V was trimmed by 5 bases and J by 3 bases, leaving 16 bases between them. The CDR3 loop spans 14 amino acids. Per germline, CDR1 DFQATT and CDR2 SNEGSKA (reference sequence). Written as DNA, the CDR3 is TGCAGTGCTTGGGAACCACCGGGTGAAGAGACCCAGTACTTC. Amino acids: CSAWEPPGEETQYF.

This chain connects TRBV21-1 to TRBJ1-6; TRBD1 was called by the table and not checked on the DNA. TRBV21-1 is an annotated pseudogene. CDR3 length: 16 residues. The CDR3 sequence: CASSTGHLLYNSPLHF. CDR3 DNA: TGTGCCAGCAGCACCGGACACCTTCTGTATAATTCACCCCTCCACTTT.

V and J are TRBV15 and TRBJ2-5; D is uncertain. The germline gives CDR1 LNHNV, CDR2 YYDKDF (reference sequence). This CDR3 comprises 13 residues. V lost 0 bases and J lost 0, with 2 bases in between. This CDR3 is CATSRDYQETQYF. CDR3 nucleotide sequence: TGTGCCACCAGCAGAGATTACCAAGAGACCCAGTACTTC.

This sequence joins TRBV4-1 and TRBJ1-1; unclear D gene. Trimming removed 1 base at V and 5 bases at J, with 17 bases between. CDR1 and CDR2 from the germline V gene are MGHRA and YSYEKL. CDR3 length equals 16 residues. The CDR3 DNA follows: TGCGCCAGCAGCCAAGCGATCCCGTTGGTTAGGACTGAAGCTTTCTTT. As protein: CASSQAIPLVRTEAFF.

The chain uses TRBV14 and TRBJ1-1, with a tentative D call TRBD1 (6 bases). Germline CDR1 SGHDN, CDR2 FVKESK. V lost 6 bases, J lost 3 bases, and 11 bases lay in between. CDR3 length equals 13 residues. CDR3 sequence: CASSHEGDTEAFF. CDR3 nucleotide sequence: TGTGCCAGCAGTCATGAGGGGGACACTGAAGCTTTCTTT.

This clonotype came up a few times. The chain recombines TRBV20-1 with TRBJ1-2, with a possible D match to TRBD1 (6 bases). The germline V gene has CDR1 DFQATT and CDR2 SNEGSKA (reference sequence). Trimming shortened V by 0 bases and J by 3 bases, and 20 bases separated the two germline ends. The CDR3 sequence is 17 residues long. The CDR3 DNA reads TGCAGTGCTAGAGATCTAATGTGGGGGGGCGAGGACTATGGCTACACCTTC. Encoded protein: CSARDLMWGGEDYGYTF.

The J gene is TRBJ2-7, the V gene TRBV27, with D maybe TRBD2 (6 bases). The CDR3 covers 15 residues. Germline V gives CDR1 MNHEY, CDR2 SMNVEV (reference sequence). Trimming pared 3 bases from V and 5 bases from J, leaving 17 bases between. The CDR3 sequence is CASSFYPGRNHEQYF. CDR3 coding DNA: TGTGCCAGCAGTTTTTACCCCGGGAGAAATCACGAGCAGTACTTC.

In this sample, this clonotype turned up a few times. The rearrangement joins TRBV29-1 to TRBJ2-7; D unclear. CDR1 is SQVTM, CDR2 ANQGSEA, per germline. Trimming shortened V by 3 bases and J by 3 bases, and 12 bases separated the two germline ends. The CDR3 totals 13 residues. The CDR3 spells CSVEGSPGYEQYF. CDR3 sequence (DNA): TGCAGCGTTGAGGGCAGCCCCGGCTACGAGCAGTACTTC.

The chain has TRBV29-1 and TRBJ1-5; TRBD1 aligns across 10 bases. The germline V gene has CDR1 SQVTM and CDR2 ANQGSEA. The CDR3 is 13 residues long. V trimming: 7 bases; J trimming: 7 bases; junction bases outside the gene matches: 7. Written as DNA, the CDR3 is TGCAGCGCTGGACAGGGGGAAGGACAGCCCCAGCATTTT. Its protein is CSAGQGEGQPQHF.

Concerning this clonotype itself: Germline and junction disagree at one end, which may indicate a read error. The rearrangement uses TRBV6-5 and TRBJ2-1; maybe TRBD1 (7 bases). The CDR3 is made up of 13 amino acids. CDR1 is MNHEY, CDR2 SVGAGI, per germline. The CDR3: CASSDSDREVQFF. Written as DNA, the CDR3 is TGTGCCAGCAGTGACTCTGACAGGGAGGTACAGTTCTTC.

The chain is built from TRBV6-6 and TRBJ2-2, with 7 bases lining up with TRBD1. CDR3 length: 13 amino acids. The V gene's germline CDR1 is MNHNY and CDR2 SVGAGI (reference sequence). V lost 5 bases to trimming and J lost 7 bases; unmatched junction nucleotides: 4. DNA for the CDR3: TGTGCCAGCAGTGACAGGGATTACGGGGAGCTGTTTTTT. Its translation is CASSDRDYGELFF.

The gene calls are TRBV4-3 and TRBJ1-2, with TRBD1 matching 11 bases. This CDR3 has 16 amino acids. Germline trimming cut 3 bases from V and 7 bases from J; bases unmatched to any gene: 10. CDR1 is LGHNA and CDR2 is YSLEER in the germline V gene. CDR3 region: CASSQGGQGDPSGYTF. The CDR3 region has the DNA TGCGCCAGCAGCCAGGGGGGACAGGGGGATCCGTCTGGCTACACCTTC.

For this clonotype: At one boundary the junction diverges from the germline segment, which might be a read error. The chain couples TRBV6-1 to TRBJ2-5; D is tentatively TRBD1 or TRBD2 (5 bases each). Germline CDR1 and CDR2: MNHNS and SASEGT. The CDR3 contains 16 residues. The CDR3 region has the DNA TGTGCCAGCAAAATGGGACCACTAGGAGGAGAAGAGACCCAGTATTTC. Encoded protein: CASKMGPLGGEETQYF.

The chain has TRBV28 and TRBJ1-4, with 8 bases that match TRBD1. The CDR3 sequence is 21 residues long. Per germline, CDR1 MDHEN and CDR2 SYDVKM. The V gene end was trimmed by 3 bases and the J gene end by 1 base; junction bases not matched to a gene: 19. CDR3 sequence (DNA): TGTGCCAGCAGTTTGGGCATCGGACAGGGCATTTTAGAAGGAACTAATGAAAAACTGTTTTTT. Protein product: CASSLGIGQGILEGTNEKLFF.

This chain links TRBV3-1 with TRBJ2-1, with 7 nucleotides matching TRBD1. V was clipped by 3 bases and J by 4 bases; unmatched bases: 9. The CDR3 loop spans 16 amino acids. CDR1 is LGHDT, CDR2 YNNKEL, per germline (reference sequence). The CDR3 DNA reads as TGTGCCAGCAGCCAGGCCCTACAGGGGCTGTACAATGAGCAGTTCTTC. This encodes CASSQALQGLYNEQFF.

The chain links TRBV14 to TRBJ1-1; tentatively, D is TRBD1 (5 bases). Germline CDR1 SGHDN, CDR2 FVKESK. Trimming cost V 4 bases and J 10 bases, with 16 bases left between them. The CDR3 length is 13 residues. CDR3 in amino acids: CASSPYTGTGAFF. DNA for the CDR3: TGTGCCAGCAGCCCATATACCGGGACGGGAGCTTTCTTT. The full variable domain, completed using reference TRBV14 and TRBJ1-1, is EAGVTQFPSHSVIEKGQTVTLRCDPISGHDNLYWYRRVMGKEIKFLLHFVKESKQDESGMPNNRFLAERTGGTYSTLKVQPAELEDSGVYFCASSPYTGTGAFFGQGTRLTVV.

The CDR3 DNA sequence: TGTGCCAGCAGCAAGGGGGGGTTTCGGGAGACCCAGTACTTC. This translates into CASSKGGFRETQYF. The chain links TRBV21-1 to TRBJ2-5; the table assigns TRBD1, which was not confirmed against the DNA. TRBV21-1 is tagged as a pseudogene. The CDR3 is made up of 14 amino acids.

CDR3 DNA: TGTGCCATCACCAAAACGAACAGTATTAACTATGGCTACACCTTC. Translating it yields CAITKTNSINYGYTF. The V and J genes are TRBV10-3 and TRBJ1-2, with D unresolved. Germline CDR1 and CDR2: ENHRY and SYGVKD. The CDR3 sequence is 15 residues long. V was cut by 7 bases and J by 1 base, with 16 bases left in between.

The chain joins TRBV10-3 to TRBJ1-3, with TRBD1 as a possible D gene (6 bases). The germline V gene has CDR1 ENHRY and CDR2 SYGVKD. V dropped 10 bases and J dropped 2 bases, with 12 bases sitting between them. This CDR3 comprises 13 residues. The CDR3 protein is CATVGGTGNTIYF. The CDR3 nucleotides are TGTGCCACCGTGGGGGGCACTGGAAACACCATATATTTT.

This clonotype turned up a few times. The DNA for the CDR3 is TGTGCCAGCAGTCCCTCCATTGGGACAGTAGAAGGCGAGCAGTACTTC. Protein product: CASSPSIGTVEGEQYF. This chain joins TRBV7-9 and TRBJ2-5; TRBD1 aligns across 7 bases. The J call may be incorrect, as the DNA end agrees better with TRBJ2-7. The CDR3 loop spans 16 amino acids. CDR1 is SEHNR and CDR2 is FQNEAQ in the germline V gene (reference sequence).

This clonotype was seen only a few times. The V gene is TRBV15, the J gene TRBJ2-1; 11 bases line up with TRBD2. V lost 4 bases, J lost 5 bases, and 4 bases stayed unmatched. The V gene's germline CDR1 is LNHNV and CDR2 YYDKDF (reference sequence). The CDR3 length is 15 residues. The CDR3 DNA is TGTGCCACCAGCACTCTAGCGGGGGGAAACAATGAGCAGTTCTTC. Translating gives CATSTLAGGNNEQFF.

This clonotype was counted only a few times. The chain uses TRBV4-1 and TRBJ2-7; 8 bases map to TRBD1. CDR1 is MGHRA and CDR2 is YSYEKL in the germline V gene. V lost 3 bases to trimming and J lost 6 bases; unmatched junction nucleotides: 10. CDR3 length: 15 amino acids. The CDR3 coding sequence is TGCGCCAGCAGCCAGCAACTGGACAGGGTCGGCGAGCAGTACTTC. This gives the protein CASSQQLDRVGEQYF.

This chain joins TRBV4-1 and TRBJ1-2; 8 bases line up with TRBD1. The CDR3 is 14 amino acids. V was pared by 2 bases and J by 8 bases, with 7 bases of the junction left unmatched. Germline V gene data show CDR1 as MGHRA and CDR2 as YSYEKL. CDR3 amino acids: CASSQPGQGRGYTF. In DNA form, the CDR3 reads TGCGCCAGCAGCCAACCTGGACAGGGACGAGGCTACACCTTC.